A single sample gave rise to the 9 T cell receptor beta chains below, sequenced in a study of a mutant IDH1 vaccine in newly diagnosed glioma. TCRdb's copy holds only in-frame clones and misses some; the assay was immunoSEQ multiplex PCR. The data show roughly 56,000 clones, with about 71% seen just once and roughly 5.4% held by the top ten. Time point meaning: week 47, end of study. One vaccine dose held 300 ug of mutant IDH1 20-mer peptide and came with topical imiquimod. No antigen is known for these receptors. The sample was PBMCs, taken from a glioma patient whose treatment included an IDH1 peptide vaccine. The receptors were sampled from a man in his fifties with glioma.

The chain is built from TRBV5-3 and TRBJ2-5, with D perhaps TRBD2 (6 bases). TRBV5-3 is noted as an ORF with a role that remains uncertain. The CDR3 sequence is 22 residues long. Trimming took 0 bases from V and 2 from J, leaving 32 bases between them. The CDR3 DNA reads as TGTGCCAGAAGCTTGGAGGCGGGATGTACCAAGAGACCCAGTGGTTGGCAAGAGACCCAGTACTTC. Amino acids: CARSLEAGCTKRPSGWQETQYF.

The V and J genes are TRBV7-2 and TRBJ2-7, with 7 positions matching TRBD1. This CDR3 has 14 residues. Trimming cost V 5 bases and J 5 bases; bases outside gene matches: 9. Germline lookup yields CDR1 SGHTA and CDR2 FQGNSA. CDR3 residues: CASSPRQGWHEQYF. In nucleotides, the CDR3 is TGTGCCAGCAGCCCTCGACAGGGTTGGCACGAGCAGTACTTC. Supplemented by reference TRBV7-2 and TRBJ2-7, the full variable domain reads GAGVSQSPSNKVTEKGKDVELRCDPISGHTALYWYRQSLGQGLEFLIYFQGNSAPDKSGLPSDRFSAERTGGSVSTLTIQRTQQEDSAVYLCASSPRQGWHEQYFGPGTRLTVT.

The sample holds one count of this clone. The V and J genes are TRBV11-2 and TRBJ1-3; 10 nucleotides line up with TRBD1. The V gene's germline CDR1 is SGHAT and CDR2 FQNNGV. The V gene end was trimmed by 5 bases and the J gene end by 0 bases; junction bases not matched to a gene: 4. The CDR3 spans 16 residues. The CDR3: CASSERTGGSGNTIYF. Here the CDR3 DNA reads TGTGCCAGCAGCGAACGGACAGGGGGCTCTGGAAACACCATATATTTT.

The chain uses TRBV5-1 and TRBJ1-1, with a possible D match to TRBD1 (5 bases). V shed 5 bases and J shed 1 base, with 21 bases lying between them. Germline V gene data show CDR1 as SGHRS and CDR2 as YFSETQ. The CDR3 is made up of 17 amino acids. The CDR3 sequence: CASSGASWGYRNTEAFF. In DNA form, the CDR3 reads TGCGCCAGCAGTGGGGCCTCGTGGGGTTATCGGAACACTGAAGCTTTCTTT.

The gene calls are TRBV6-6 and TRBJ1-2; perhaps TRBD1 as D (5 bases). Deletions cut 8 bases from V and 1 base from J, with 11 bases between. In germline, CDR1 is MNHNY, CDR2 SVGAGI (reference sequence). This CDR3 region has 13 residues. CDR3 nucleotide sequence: TGTGCCAGCGGGGACGGATATAACTATGGCTACACCTTC. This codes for CASGDGYNYGYTF.

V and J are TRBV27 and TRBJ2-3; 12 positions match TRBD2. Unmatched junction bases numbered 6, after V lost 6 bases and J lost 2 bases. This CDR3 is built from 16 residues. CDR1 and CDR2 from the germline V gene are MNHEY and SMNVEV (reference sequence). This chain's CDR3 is CASSSTSGGLTDTQYF. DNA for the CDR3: TGTGCCAGCAGCTCGACTAGCGGGGGCCTCACAGATACGCAGTATTTT.

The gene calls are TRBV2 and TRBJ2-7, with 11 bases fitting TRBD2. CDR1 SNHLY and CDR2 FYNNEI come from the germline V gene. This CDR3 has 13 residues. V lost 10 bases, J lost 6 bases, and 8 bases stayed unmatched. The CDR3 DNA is TGTGCCACCCTAGCGGGGGGCCGGGGCGAGCAGTACTTC. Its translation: CATLAGGRGEQYF. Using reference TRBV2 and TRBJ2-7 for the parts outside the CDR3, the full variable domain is EPEVTQTPSHQVTQMGQEVILRCVPISNHLYFYWYRQILGQKVEFLVSFYNNEISEKSEIFDDQFSVERPDGSNFTLKIRSTKLEDSAMYFCATLAGGRGEQYFGPGTRLTVT.

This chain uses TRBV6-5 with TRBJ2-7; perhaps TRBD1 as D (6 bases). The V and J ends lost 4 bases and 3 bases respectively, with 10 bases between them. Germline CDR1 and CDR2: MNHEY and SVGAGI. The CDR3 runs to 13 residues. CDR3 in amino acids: CASSLQGFYEQYF. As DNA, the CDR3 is TGTGCCAGCAGTTTACAGGGATTCTACGAGCAGTACTTC.

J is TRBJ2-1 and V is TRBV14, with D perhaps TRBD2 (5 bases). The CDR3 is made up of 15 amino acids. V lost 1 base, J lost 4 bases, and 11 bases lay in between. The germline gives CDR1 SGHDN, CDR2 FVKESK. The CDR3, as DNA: TGTGCCAGCAGCCAAGGACGGGGTTTTTACAATGAGCAGTTCTTC. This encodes CASSQGRGFYNEQFF. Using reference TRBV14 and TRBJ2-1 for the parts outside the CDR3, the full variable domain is EAGVTQFPSHSVIEKGQTVTLRCDPISGHDNLYWYRRVMGKEIKFLLHFVKESKQDESGMPNNRFLAERTGGTYSTLKVQPAELEDSGVYFCASSQGRGFYNEQFFGPGTRLTVL.